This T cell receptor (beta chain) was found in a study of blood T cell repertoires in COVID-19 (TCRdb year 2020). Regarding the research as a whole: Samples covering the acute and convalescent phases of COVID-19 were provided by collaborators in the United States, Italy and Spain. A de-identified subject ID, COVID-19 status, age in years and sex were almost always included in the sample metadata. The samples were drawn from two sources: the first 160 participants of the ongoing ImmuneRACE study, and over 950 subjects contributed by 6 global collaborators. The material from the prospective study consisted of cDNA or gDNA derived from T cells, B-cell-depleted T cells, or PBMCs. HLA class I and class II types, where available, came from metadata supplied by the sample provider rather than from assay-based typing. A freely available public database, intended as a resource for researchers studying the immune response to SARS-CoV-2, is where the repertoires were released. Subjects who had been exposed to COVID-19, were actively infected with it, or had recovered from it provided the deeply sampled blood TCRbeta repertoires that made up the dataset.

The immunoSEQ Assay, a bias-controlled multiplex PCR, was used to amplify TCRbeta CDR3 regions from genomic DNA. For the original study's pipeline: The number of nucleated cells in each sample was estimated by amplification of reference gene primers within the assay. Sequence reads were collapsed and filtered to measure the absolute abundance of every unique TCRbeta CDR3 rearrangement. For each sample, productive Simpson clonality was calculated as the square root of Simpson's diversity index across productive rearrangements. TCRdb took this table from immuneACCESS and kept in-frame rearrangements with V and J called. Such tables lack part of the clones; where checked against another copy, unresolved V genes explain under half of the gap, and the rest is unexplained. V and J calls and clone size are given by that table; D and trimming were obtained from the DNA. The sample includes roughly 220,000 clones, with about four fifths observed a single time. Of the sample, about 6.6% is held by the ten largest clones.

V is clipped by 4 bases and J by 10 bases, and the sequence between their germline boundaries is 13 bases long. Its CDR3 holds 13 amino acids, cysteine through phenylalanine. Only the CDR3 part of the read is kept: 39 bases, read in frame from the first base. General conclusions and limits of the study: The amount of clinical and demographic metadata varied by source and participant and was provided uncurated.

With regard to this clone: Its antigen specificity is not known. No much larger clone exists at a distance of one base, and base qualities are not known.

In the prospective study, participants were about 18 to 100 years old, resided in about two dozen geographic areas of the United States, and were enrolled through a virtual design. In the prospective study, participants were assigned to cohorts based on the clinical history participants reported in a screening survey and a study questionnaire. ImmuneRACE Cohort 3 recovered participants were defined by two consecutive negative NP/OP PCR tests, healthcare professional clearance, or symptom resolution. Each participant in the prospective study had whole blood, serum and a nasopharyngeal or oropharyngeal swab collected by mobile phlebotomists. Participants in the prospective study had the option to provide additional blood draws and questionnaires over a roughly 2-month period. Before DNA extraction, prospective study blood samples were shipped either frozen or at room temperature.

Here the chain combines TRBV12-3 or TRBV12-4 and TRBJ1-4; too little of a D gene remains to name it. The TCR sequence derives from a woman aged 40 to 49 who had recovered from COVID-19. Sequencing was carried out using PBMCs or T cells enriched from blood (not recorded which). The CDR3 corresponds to CASSSPRNRKLFF. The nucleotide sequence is TGTGCCAGCAGTTCGCCCAGGAACAGAAAACTGTTTTTT.